This TCR beta chain came from a study of cytomegalovirus exposure and HLA in healthy donors. Findings of the study overall: The only immune exposure information that was available was CMV serostatus. Another analysis was done later, and it associated more than 15,000 TCR beta sequences with HLA alleles at 0.05 false discovery rate. Later analysis demonstrated an association between a missense DCLRE1C variant and TCR beta V- and J-gene trimming.

The CDR3 runs to 13 residues. V shed 4 bases, J shed 10 bases, and the junction held 8 bases outside the gene matches. Germline CDR1 SGHTA, CDR2 FQGTGA. The primer mix had 60 Vbeta and 13 Jbeta primers. Method: immunoSEQ multiplex PCR; TCRdb's copy keeps in-frame clones and lacks some. This sample carries some 130,000 clones, 80% of them seen once, and the ten largest clones take over 2.5%. Worth noting for this clone: Its target is unknown.

The donors (healthy individuals) were bone marrow donors. What was sequenced was PBMCs. The rearrangement uses TRBV7-3 and TRBJ1-2; 8 nucleotides match TRBD1. The sequence was collected from a male donor in good health and CMV-seronegative. In DNA form, the CDR3 reads TGTGCCAGCAGCTCAAACAGGGGGGCGGACTACACCTTC. It encodes CASSSNRGADYTF.